The 10 T cell receptor beta chains listed next were all sequenced from one sample in a study of cytomegalovirus exposure and HLA in healthy donors. PCR employed 60 Vbeta and 13 Jbeta primers. The repertoire was sequenced with immunoSEQ multiplex PCR; TCRdb's copy has only in-frame clones and lacks some. The data hold approximately 110,000 clones, with over 60% observed a single time. The sample taken for sequencing was PBMCs. These TCRs come from a woman aged 55 to 70 in good health and CMV-seropositive.

This chain uses TRBV10-3 with TRBJ2-7; 10 bases fit TRBD2. Trimming at V came to 2 bases and at J to 3 bases, leaving 1 base not matched to a gene. Looked up from germline, CDR1 is ENHRY and CDR2 is SYGVKD. The CDR3 consists of 14 residues. CDR3: CAISEGTSDYEQYF. The CDR3 DNA sequence: TGTGCCATCAGTGAGGGGACTAGCGACTACGAGCAGTACTTC.

The chain links TRBV6-1 to TRBJ1-3, with D possibly being TRBD1 (6 bases). The V end was cut by 4 bases, the J end by 8 bases, with 12 bases between. CDR1 and CDR2 from the germline V gene are MNHNS and SASEGT. The CDR3 covers 13 residues. CDR3 loop: CASSADRLHTIYF. CDR3 nucleotide sequence: TGTGCCAGCAGTGCCGACAGGTTACACACCATATATTTT.

This clone was picked up a small number of times. The chain recombines TRBV6-5 with TRBJ2-5; D remains unclear. Trimming took off 2 bases at V and 7 bases at J, with 14 bases between the two ends. The CDR3 extends over 14 amino acids. The germline CDR1 and CDR2 sequences are MNHEY and SVGAGI. Written as DNA, the CDR3 is TGTGCCAGCAGTTACATCACTGGTGTCGGGACCCAGTACTTC. Translated, it gives CASSYITGVGTQYF.

The V and J genes are TRBV6-5 and TRBJ1-2, with TRBD1 as a possible D gene (6 bases). This CDR3 comprises 16 residues. The germline V gene has CDR1 MNHEY and CDR2 SVGAGI. Deletions cut 2 bases from V and 3 bases from J, with 16 bases between. The CDR3 coding sequence is TGTGCCAGCAGTTACGGCGTCGGGGGGGCTTACTATGGCTACACCTTC. This sequence encodes CASSYGVGGAYYGYTF.

The CDR3 DNA sequence: TGTGCCAGCAGTCCTAGCGGATATTACAATGAGCAGTTCTTC. It yields the protein CASSPSGYYNEQFF. The chain links TRBV28 to TRBJ2-1; 7 nucleotides align to TRBD2. CDR1 and CDR2 (germline): MDHEN, SYDVKM. The V segment lost 5 bases and the J segment 4 bases; nucleotides outside the gene matches: 5. CDR3 length equals 14 residues. Full variable domain (missing parts from reference TRBV28 and TRBJ2-1): DVKVTQSSRYLVKRTGEKVFLECVQDMDHENMFWYRQDPGLGLRLIYFSYDVKMKEKGDIPEGYSVSREKKERFSLILESASTNQTSMYLCASSPSGYYNEQFFGPGTRLTVL.

The CDR3 reads CAGREGGESYTF. The CDR3 DNA follows: TGTGCCGGCCGCGAGGGGGGGGAGAGCTACACCTTC. This chain joins TRBV2 and TRBJ1-2, with D perhaps TRBD1 (6 bases). V lost 11 bases and J 9 bases, leaving 19 bases between the germline ends. Germline CDR1 reads SNHLY; CDR2 reads FYNNEI. The CDR3 covers 12 residues.

This clone qualifies as medium-sized (0.01 to 0.1%). The chain carries TRBV6-6 and TRBJ2-2; the match to TRBD2 covers 8 bases. The V segment lost 10 bases and the J segment 8 bases; nucleotides outside the gene matches: 12. The CDR3 extends over 14 amino acids. Germline CDR1 MNHNY, CDR2 SVGAGI (reference sequence). This chain's CDR3 is CATRTSGLVGELFF. CDR3 DNA: TGTGCCACCCGCACTAGCGGTCTAGTGGGGGAGCTGTTTTTT.

The CDR3 region is CASSLQGWGELFF. In nucleotides, the CDR3 is TGTGCCAGCAGCTTACAGGGATGGGGGGAGCTGTTTTTT. The V call is TRBV7-9, the J call TRBJ2-2, with D possibly TRBD1 on 5 matching bases. Between the trimmed V and J ends, which lost 2 bases and 8 bases, there was a span of 9 bases. This CDR3 region has 13 residues. Germline-derived CDR1 and CDR2 are SEHNR and FQNEAQ (reference sequence).

The chain employs TRBV7-9 and TRBJ1-1; possibly TRBD1 for D (6 bases). The V gene's germline CDR1 is SEHNR and CDR2 FQNEAQ (reference sequence). The CDR3 extends over 15 amino acids. V shed 2 bases and J shed 10 bases, with 20 bases lying between them. CDR3 protein: CASSLSPGQILGAFF. In DNA form, the CDR3 reads TGTGCCAGCAGCTTAAGTCCCGGACAGATTCTGGGAGCTTTCTTT.

Comments on this clone: Distinct nucleotide sequences in the sample also encode this CDR3. The gene calls are TRBV7-2 and TRBJ2-7, with TRBD1 identical over 7 bases. In germline, CDR1 is SGHTA, CDR2 FQGNSA. This CDR3 has 15 amino acids. V was pared by 3 bases and J by 0 bases, with 5 bases of the junction left unmatched. The CDR3 DNA follows: TGTGCCAGCAGCTTGGACGGGACAGTCTCCTACGAGCAGTACTTC. It encodes CASSLDGTVSYEQYF.